Presented here are 8 T cell receptor beta chains from one specimen sequenced in a study of vaccination effects on CD4 cells after COVID-19. After expansion with viral peptide pools in the ViraFEST assay, antigen-specific CD4+ T cells were sequenced. CD4+ T cells were isolated after 10 days of culture. Two doses of BNT162b2 or mRNA-1273 vaccine were administered to participants. Using immunoSEQ multiplex PCR, the repertoire was profiled, and TCRdb retains in-frame clones only, with some absent. The sample includes under 30,000 clones, 74% of them seen just once. Antigens for these TCRs are unknown. The specimen was CD4+ T cells from PBMCs cultured with HCoV-OC43 spike peptides, collected after COVID-19 vaccination. Specified subset: HCoV-OC43 spike overlapping peptide pool stimulation. Source of these receptors: a human donor who received a COVID-19 vaccine.

The chain has TRBV24-1 and TRBJ2-7, with D possibly TRBD1 on 5 matching bases. The CDR3 sequence is 14 residues long. V was trimmed by 3 bases and J by 2 bases, leaving 10 bases between them. CDR1 is KGHDR, CDR2 SFDVKD, per germline. CDR3 sequence reads: CATSDQGTPYEQYF. The CDR3 DNA follows: TGTGCCACCAGTGATCAGGGTACCCCCTACGAGCAGTACTTC.

In this sample, this clone turned up once. The J gene is TRBJ2-3, the V gene TRBV3-1 (or the pseudogene TRBV3-2); 7 bases line up with TRBD2. Per germline, CDR1 LGHDT and CDR2 YNNKEL (reference sequence). V lost 3 bases and J lost 8; bases outside the gene matches: 20. This CDR3 comprises 18 residues. The CDR3 DNA reads TGTGCCAGCAGCCAGGGGCCCTCGCGGGCCGGAGGGAGGGGTACGCAGTATTTT. Translating gives CASSQGPSRAGGRGTQYF.

This clone was counted a single time. The chain recombines TRBV5-6 with TRBJ2-1; TRBD2 agrees at 7 bases. The germline V gene encodes CDR1 SGHDT and CDR2 YYEEEE. The CDR3 runs to 16 residues. V trimming: 3 bases; J trimming: 1 base; junction bases outside the gene matches: 7. CDR3 protein: CASSWGGGGSYNEQFF. For the CDR3, the DNA is TGTGCCAGCAGCTGGGGCGGCGGGGGTTCCTACAATGAGCAGTTCTTC.

V gene TRBV6-6 combines with J gene TRBJ1-1; D gene uncertain. This CDR3 contains 13 residues. The ends were cut back, 2 bases at V and 8 bases at J, with 12 bases in the middle. Looked up from germline, CDR1 is MNHNY and CDR2 is SVGAGI (reference sequence). DNA for the CDR3: TGTGCCAGCAGTTACCCGCCGAGCATCGAAGCTTTCTTT. It is translated as CASSYPPSIEAFF.

This clone appeared a single time. The chain employs TRBV11-2 and TRBJ2-7; 10 bases are shared with TRBD2. Trimming cost V 3 bases and J 3 bases; bases outside gene matches: 5. The germline CDR1 and CDR2 sequences are SGHAT and FQNNGV. The CDR3 loop spans 15 amino acids. The CDR3 reads CASSFLAGEVYEQYF. The CDR3 DNA sequence: TGTGCCAGCAGCTTCCTAGCGGGAGAGGTCTACGAGCAGTACTTC.

This clone was seen a single time. This chain connects TRBV27 to TRBJ2-3; D is undetermined. Per the germline V gene, CDR1 is MNHEY and CDR2 is SMNVEV (reference sequence). CDR3 size: 19 residues. V was trimmed by 1 base and J by 0 bases, leaving 20 bases between them. The DNA of the CDR3 is TGTGCCAGCAGTTTATGGGCCGAGGCCACGACCTCCAGCACAGATACGCAGTATTTT. This translates into CASSLWAEATTSSTDTQYF.

This chain connects TRBV10-1 to TRBJ2-3, with 11 bases matching TRBD2. V was pared by 5 bases and J by 0 bases, with 4 bases of the junction left unmatched. Germline lookup yields CDR1 WNHNN and CDR2 SYGVQD (reference sequence). This CDR3 comprises 16 residues. For the CDR3, the DNA is TGCGCCAGCAGTCCGACTAGCGGGACTAGCACAGATACGCAGTATTTT. Protein sequence: CASSPTSGTSTDTQYF.

This clone was seen a handful of times. This chain connects TRBV5-5 to TRBJ1-4; the match to TRBD1 covers 8 bases. Germline V gene data show CDR1 as SGHKS and CDR2 as YYEKEE (reference sequence). Trimming removed 1 base from V and 3 bases from J; junction bases left unmatched: 2. The CDR3 spans 15 residues. In DNA, the CDR3 is TGTGCCAGCAGCTTGATACAGGGGGCTAATGAAAAACTGTTTTTT. Translated: CASSLIQGANEKLFF. Full variable domain (rest looked up from reference TRBV5-5 and TRBJ1-4): DAGVTQSPTHLIKTRGQQVTLRCSPISGHKSVSWYQQVLGQGPQFIFQYYEKEERGRGNFPDRFSARQFPNYSSELNVNALLLGDSALYLCASSLIQGANEKLFFGSGTQLSVL.